Described below is a single TCR beta chain sequence and its context. Antigen unknown. Germline and junction disagree at one end, which may indicate a read error. Recipients boosted at about 4 weeks or about 12 weeks are pooled. This record belongs to a study of T cell responses to AZD1222 COVID-19 vaccine. Points from the study as a whole: Nearly half of spike-specific TCRs reportedly target variant regions that are unmutated in the B.1.351 and B.1.1.7 variants.

CDR3 length equals 15 residues. Germline V gene sequence: CDR1 SGDLS, CDR2 YYNGEE. Generated by immunoSEQ multiplex PCR, the TCRdb table keeps only in-frame clones and is missing some. The table has more than 120,000 clones, 85% to 90% seen once. Sequenced here: peripheral blood, sampled 28 days after the second AZD1222 dose. The V call is TRBV9, the J call TRBJ1-2, with D unresolved. The TCR was taken from an adult who received the AZD1222 COVID-19 vaccine. CDR3 DNA sequence: TGTGCCAGCAGCGTAGCGGATCCTGGGCCCTATGGCTGCACCTTC. Amino acids: CASSVADPGPYGCTF.